The rows below give T cell receptor beta chains drawn from one sample of a study of T cell responses to AZD1222 COVID-19 vaccine. The method was immunoSEQ multiplex PCR; TCRdb's version includes in-frame clones alone and lacks a portion of them. The sample lists approximately 91,000 clones; around 90% were seen once. Specimen: peripheral blood, collected 28 days after the second AZD1222 dose. The origin of the receptors is an adult who received the AZD1222 COVID-19 vaccine. Each CDR3 is given with its conserved first and last residue. D genes are given only for firm matches. Part of the rows lack a size; the others show once, few, many or a class for expanded clones.

D	J	V	size	CDR3	DNA
NA	TRBJ1-1	TRBV5-1	NA	CASSYAGTEAFF	TGCGCCAGCAGCTACGCGGGTACTGAAGCTTTCTTT
NA	TRBJ2-5	TRBV7-9	NA	CASSLRARIGETQYF	TGTGCCAGCAGCTTAAGGGCAAGAATAGGAGAGACCCAGTACTTC
TRBD1	TRBJ1-2	TRBV29-1	NA	CSVEDRNRGQDGYTF	TGCAGCGTTGAAGATCGGAACAGGGGGCAGGATGGCTACACCTTC
NA	TRBJ2-1	TRBV27	NA	CASKYGGSIYNEQFF	TGTGCCAGCAAATATGGCGGGTCGATCTACAATGAGCAGTTCTTC
TRBD1	TRBJ1-2	TRBV6-2/TRBV6-3	NA	CASSYLGGGLTSPFYGYTF	TGTGCCAGCAGTTACCTAGGGGGCGGACTTACGTCCCCCTTCTATGGCTACACCTTC
TRBD2	TRBJ2-5	TRBV18	NA	CASSPRGSLATWYQETQYF	TGTGCCAGCTCACCACGAGGTTCACTAGCGACTTGGTACCAAGAGACCCAGTACTTC
TRBD1	TRBJ1-2	TRBV27	NA	CASSPGTGIYGYTF	TGTGCCAGCAGTCCGGGGACAGGGATCTATGGCTACACCTTC
NA	TRBJ1-3	TRBV6-6	NA	CASTQKGVGNTIYF	TGTGCCAGCACCCAAAAGGGGGTCGGAAACACCATATATTTT
TRBD1	TRBJ1-5	TRBV29-1	once	CSVGEGARSNQPQHF	TGCAGCGTTGGGGAGGGGGCGCGAAGCAATCAGCCCCAGCATTTT
NA	TRBJ2-7	TRBV4-2	NA	CASSTQTVLFSEQYF	TGTGCCAGCAGCACCCAGACTGTACTGTTCTCCGAGCAGTACTTC
NA	TRBJ1-1	TRBV30	NA	CAWSHTFRTEAFF	TGTGCCTGGAGTCACACCTTTAGGACTGAAGCTTTCTTT
NA	TRBJ2-3	TRBV11-1	NA	CASSQRGGLADTQYF	TGTGCCAGCAGCCAGAGAGGGGGGTTGGCAGATACGCAGTATTTT
TRBD1	TRBJ1-2	TRBV11-1	few	CASSSDTQGADGYTF	TGTGCCAGCAGCTCTGACACCCAGGGGGCAGATGGCTACACCTTC
TRBD2	TRBJ2-1	TRBV4-1	NA	CASSQEGLAGGEQFF	TGCGCCAGCAGCCAAGAGGGACTAGCCGGGGGGGAGCAGTTCTTC
NA	TRBJ2-3	TRBV30	NA	CAWSRRLVPTDTQYF	TGTGCCTGGAGTCGACGACTAGTTCCTACAGATACGCAGTATTTT
TRBD2	TRBJ2-1	TRBV19	NA	CASRPTRLASSYNEQFF	TGTGCCAGTAGACCAACCCGACTAGCGTCTTCCTACAATGAGCAGTTCTTC
TRBD2	TRBJ2-7	TRBV28	NA	CASSLRPSGRRYEQYF	TGTGCCAGCAGTCTCAGACCCAGCGGGAGAAGATACGAGCAGTACTTC
NA	TRBJ2-1	TRBV9	NA	CASSTQGSEQFF	TGTGCCAGCAGCACACAGGGAAGTGAGCAGTTCTTC
NA	TRBJ2-7	TRBV6-5	NA	CASSLEEREYF	TGTGCCAGCAGCCTGGAGGAAAGGGAGTACTTC
NA	TRBJ2-1	TRBV7-9	NA	CASSLVQGEQFF	TGTGCCAGCAGCTTAGTACAGGGTGAGCAGTTCTTC
NA	TRBJ2-5	TRBV6-2/TRBV6-3	NA	CASSYVAGETQYF	TGTGCCAGCAGTTACGTAGCCGGCGAGACCCAGTACTTC
NA	TRBJ1-2	TRBV19	NA	CASSTEDSLYGYTF	TGTGCCAGTAGTACCGAGGACAGCCTCTATGGCTACACCTTC
NA	TRBJ2-5	TRBV5-5	NA	CASSLDAGAKTQYF	TGTGCCAGCAGCTTGGATGCAGGGGCCAAGACCCAGTACTTC
NA	TRBJ1-4	TRBV9	NA	CASSVGTARNEKLFF	TGTGCCAGCAGCGTAGGGACTGCCCGTAATGAAAAACTGTTTTTT
TRBD1	TRBJ1-1	TRBV5-6	NA	CASSFRGQGRSGAFF	TGTGCCAGCAGCTTCCGTGGACAGGGCAGGTCTGGAGCTTTCTTT
NA	TRBJ2-1	TRBV2	NA	CAIAGSSYNEQFF	TGTGCCATCGCTGGGAGCTCCTACAATGAGCAGTTCTTC
NA	TRBJ2-1	TRBV27	NA	CASSSRTGTPYNEQFF	TGTGCCAGCAGTTCCAGGACCGGAACACCCTACAATGAGCAGTTCTTC
NA	TRBJ2-1	TRBV28	medium-sized	CATVFRDGPYNEQFF	TGTGCCACCGTCTTCCGGGACGGCCCCTACAATGAGCAGTTCTTC
NA	TRBJ2-7	TRBV28	once	CASSPPEGHHEQYF	TGTGCCAGCAGCCCACCGGAGGGCCACCACGAGCAGTACTTC
TRBD2	TRBJ2-5	TRBV20-1	NA	CSASNSGRWETQYF	TGCAGTGCTAGTAATAGCGGGAGATGGGAGACCCAGTACTTC
TRBD1	TRBJ1-5	TRBV4-1	few	CASSQEGTANQPQHF	TGCGCCAGCAGCCAAGAGGGGACAGCAAATCAGCCCCAGCATTTT
TRBD1	TRBJ2-2	TRBV7-6	NA	CASSSQTGGTGELFF	TGTGCCAGCAGCTCCCAGACAGGGGGCACCGGGGAGCTGTTTTTT
TRBD2	TRBJ2-7	TRBV6-5	NA	CASSRGEGLDEQYF	TGTGCCAGCAGTCGGGGGGAGGGCCTGGACGAGCAGTACTTC
NA	TRBJ1-5	TRBV2	NA	CASSEAIGTGGFSNQPQHF	TGTGCCAGCAGTGAAGCCATTGGGACCGGGGGGTTTAGCAATCAGCCCCAGCATTTT
NA	TRBJ1-4	TRBV4-1	NA	CASSQGSSEKLFF	TGCGCCAGCAGCCAAGGGAGTTCAGAAAAACTGTTTTTT
TRBD2	TRBJ2-1	TRBV9	NA	CASSLSGSSYNEQFF	TGTGCCAGCAGCTTAAGCGGGAGCTCCTACAATGAGCAGTTCTTC
NA	TRBJ2-3	TRBV7-2	NA	CASSSQGVRTSPDTQYF	TGTGCCAGCAGCTCCCAGGGGGTTAGGACTAGCCCAGATACGCAGTATTTT
NA	TRBJ1-5	TRBV6-5	NA	CASSASDSNQPQHF	TGTGCCAGCAGCGCCAGTGATAGCAATCAGCCCCAGCATTTT
NA	TRBJ2-7	TRBV30	NA	CAWSVTAYEQYF	TGTGCCTGGAGCGTAACCGCCTACGAGCAGTACTTC
NA	TRBJ2-5	TRBV9	NA	CASSVGHGNQETQYF	TGTGCCAGCAGCGTGGGCCATGGTAACCAAGAGACCCAGTACTTC
TRBD1	TRBJ1-6	TRBV29-1	NA	CSAGEGANSPLHF	TGCAGCGCGGGTGAGGGGGCAAATTCACCCCTCCACTTT
TRBD2	TRBJ2-2	TRBV28	NA	CASSPSIGAGGSTGELFF	TGTGCCAGCAGCCCCTCAATCGGAGCGGGAGGGAGCACCGGGGAGCTGTTTTTT
NA	TRBJ1-2	TRBV5-1	NA	CASRPTGDITNYGYTF	TGCGCCAGCCGCCCAACCGGGGACATAACTAACTATGGCTACACCTTC